These 21 T cell receptor beta chains were all obtained from the same sample, sequenced in a study of HIV-infected patients and healthy controls. No cell fractionation was done, so the repertoire covers all unsorted peripheral blood T cells. cDNA was made from roughly 470 ng RNA using alpha and beta constant primers. Each of the alpha and beta chains got its own library through chain-specific third strand synthesis with indices. Each CDR3 protein is one row after TCRdb ran MiXCR on the 5' RACE reads. Of around 18,000 distinct CDR3 sequences listed, 10% are singletons. The sample comprised blood. Receptor source: an adult in good health.

This chain links TRBV7-7 with TRBJ2-5; D might be TRBD1 (6 bases). V dropped 0 bases and J dropped 4 bases, with 12 bases sitting between them. Germline CDR1 SSHAT, CDR2 FNYEAQ (reference sequence). The CDR3 has 15 residues. CDR3 nucleotides: TGTGCCAGCAGCTTAGCCCGACAGGCTCCAGAGACCCAGTACTTC. This translates into CASSLARQAPETQYF.

There are many counts of this clonotype. The J gene is TRBJ2-1, the V gene TRBV29-1; D is perhaps TRBD1 (6 bases). V dropped 4 bases and J dropped 0 bases, with 7 bases sitting between them. Germline CDR1 is SQVTM and CDR2 is ANQGSEA. The CDR3 spans 13 residues. The chain's CDR3 is CSVGGGSYNEQFF. DNA of the CDR3: TGCAGCGTTGGAGGGGGCTCCTACAATGAGCAGTTCTTC.

This clonotype has at least ten counts. The chain employs TRBV28 and TRBJ1-6; TRBD1 aligns across 9 bases. This CDR3 region has 14 residues. The V gene's germline CDR1 is MDHEN and CDR2 SYDVKM. Germline trimming cut 8 bases from V and 10 bases from J; bases unmatched to any gene: 9. CDR3 region: CASFPGQGRSPLHF. CDR3 nucleotides: TGTGCCAGCTTCCCGGGACAGGGACGATCACCCCTCCACTTT.

This clonotype appeared many times. The V call is TRBV11-2, the J call TRBJ2-7; D is possibly TRBD2 (6 bases). Germline-derived CDR1 and CDR2 are SGHAT and FQNNGV. V was clipped by 0 bases and J by 3 bases, with 9 bases between them. There are 14 residues in the CDR3. For the CDR3, the DNA is TGTGCCAGCAGCTTAGAGTTTAGCGGCTACGAGCAGTACTTC. It is translated as CASSLEFSGYEQYF.

This clonotype was found many times. The chain joins TRBV27 to TRBJ2-5, with 9 bases aligning to TRBD2. Germline V gene data show CDR1 as MNHEY and CDR2 as SMNVEV (reference sequence). This CDR3 has 16 residues. V lost 2 bases to trimming and J lost 0 bases; unmatched junction nucleotides: 4. The CDR3 spells CASSLLAGSYQETQYF. The CDR3 region has the DNA TGTGCCAGCAGTTTACTAGCGGGATCGTACCAAGAGACCCAGTACTTC.

This clonotype occurred many times. The chain employs TRBV29-1 and TRBJ2-1; perhaps D is TRBD1 or TRBD2 (5 bases each). This CDR3 contains 14 residues. Per germline, CDR1 SQVTM and CDR2 ANQGSEA. V lost 4 bases and J lost 7, with 17 bases in between. This CDR3 is CSVGAPGTKNEQFF. CDR3 bases: TGCAGCGTTGGAGCCCCCGGGACGAAGAATGAGCAGTTCTTC.

The chain recombines TRBV5-4 with TRBJ2-3; D call uncertain. CDR1 is SGHNT, CDR2 YYREEE, per germline (reference sequence). Trimming took 1 base from V and 4 from J, leaving 16 bases between them. CDR3 size: 16 residues. CDR3 DNA sequence: TGTGCCAGCAGCTTGTCCCTAGAAATGGGGTCAGATACGCAGTATTTT. Amino acid sequence: CASSLSLEMGSDTQYF.

This clonotype is deemed medium-sized. The J gene is TRBJ1-4, the V gene TRBV30, with D uncertain. The germline V gene encodes CDR1 GTSNPN and CDR2 SVGIG (reference sequence). V gave up 0 bases and J gave up 3 bases, with 8 bases separating them. The CDR3 length is 14 residues. CDR3 in amino acids: CAWSVLAANEKLFF. CDR3 nucleotide sequence: TGTGCCTGGAGTGTACTGGCAGCTAATGAAAAACTGTTTTTT. The entire variable domain, with the rest obtained from reference TRBV30 and TRBJ1-4, is as follows: SQTIHQWPATLVQPVGSPLSLECTVEGTSNPNLYWYRQAAGRGLQLLFYSVGIGQISSEVPQNLSASRPQDRQFILSSKKLLLSDSGFYLCAWSVLAANEKLFFGSGTQLSVL.

This clonotype was seen ten or more times. The chain joins TRBV4-1 to TRBJ2-7; TRBD2 matches 10 bases. The CDR3 runs 15 residues. After removal of 2 bases from V and 7 bases from J, the junction contained 8 bases not matched to a gene. The germline CDR1 and CDR2 sequences are MGHRA and YSYEKL. The DNA for the CDR3 is TGCGCCAGCAGCCAAAGCCTGGGAGCGGGAGGGGAGCAGTACTTC. Translation: CASSQSLGAGGEQYF.

The V gene is TRBV10-3, the J gene TRBJ2-3; 7 bases line up with TRBD1. This CDR3 region has 15 residues. Germline loops: CDR1 ENHRY, CDR2 SYGVKD. Trimming removed 6 bases from V and 1 base from J; junction bases left unmatched: 7. CDR3 in amino acids: CAISQTGDGTDTQYF. The CDR3 DNA reads TGTGCCATCAGCCAAACAGGGGACGGCACAGATACGCAGTATTTT.

This clonotype has ten or more counts. An end of the junction differs from the germline gene, which may be a read error. The chain couples TRBV7-8 to TRBJ2-3; D gene unclear. Per the germline V gene, CDR1 is SGHVS and CDR2 is FQNEAQ. The CDR3 runs to 15 residues. CDR3 amino acids: CASSLAGFRTETQYF. In DNA, the CDR3 is TGTGCCAGCAGCTTAGCGGGGTTTCGCACAGAAACGCAGTATTTT.

This clonotype was seen repeatedly, ten times or more. In nucleotides, the CDR3 is TGTGCCAGCTCACCAGGGCAGCTCCAAGAGACCCAGTACTTC. Translated, it gives CASSPGQLQETQYF. The chain is built from TRBV18 and TRBJ2-5; D gene ambiguous. Germline loops: CDR1 KGHSH, CDR2 LQKENI. The V end lost 2 bases, the J end lost 1 base, and 8 bases lay between the germline ends. The CDR3 sequence is 14 residues long.

Judged by abundance, this clonotype is medium-sized. CDR3: CAISGTDQETQYF. DNA for the CDR3: TGTGCCATCAGTGGGACAGATCAAGAGACCCAGTACTTC. The chain recombines TRBV10-3 with TRBJ2-5, with D possibly matching TRBD1 (6 bases). Germline V lookup: CDR1 ENHRY, CDR2 SYGVKD. The V gene lost 4 bases and the J gene lost 2 bases, with 8 bases spanning the gap. CDR3 length: 13 residues.

The table lists this clonotype with many counts. The rearrangement joins TRBV11-2 to TRBJ1-1; D gene unclear. The germline V and J ends were trimmed by 0 bases and 1 base, with 9 bases remaining between them. Germline values: CDR1 SGHAT, CDR2 FQNNGV. The CDR3 spans 15 residues. CDR3 nucleotide sequence: TGTGCCAGCAGCTTAGAGTGGCAACCGAACACTGAAGCTTTCTTT. Residues: CASSLEWQPNTEAFF. Supplemented by reference TRBV11-2 and TRBJ1-1, the full variable domain reads EAGVAQSPRYKIIEKRQSVAFWCNPISGHATLYWYQQILGQGPKLLIQFQNNGVVDDSQLPKDRFSAERLKGVDSTLKIQPAKLEDSAVYLCASSLEWQPNTEAFFGQGTRLTVV.

This chain links TRBV5-1 with TRBJ2-1; 16 bases are shared with TRBD2. CDR3 length equals 20 residues. With 4 bases clipped from V and 2 bases from J, the junction kept 12 bases outside the gene matches. Germline assignment: CDR1 SGHRS and CDR2 YFSETQ. This chain's CDR3 is CASSDSGLAGGPETYNEQFF. As DNA, the CDR3 is TGCGCCAGCAGCGACTCGGGACTAGCGGGAGGGCCAGAAACCTACAATGAGCAGTTCTTC. The full variable domain, with the rest looked up from reference TRBV5-1 and TRBJ2-1, is KAGVTQTPRYLIKTRGQQVTLSCSPISGHRSVSWYQQTPGQGLQFLFEYFSETQRNKGNFPGRFSGRQFSNSRSEMNVSTLELGDSALYLCASSDSGLAGGPETYNEQFFGPGTRLTVL.

This clonotype is classed as medium-sized. Relative to the germline gene, one junction end is altered; a read error may explain this. The J gene is TRBJ2-1, the V gene TRBV2; 12 nucleotides align to TRBD2. Germline V gene sequence: CDR1 SNHLY, CDR2 FYNNEI. The CDR3 covers 15 residues. DNA of the CDR3: TGTGCCAGCAGCGAAGGACTAGCGGGATACAATGAGCAGTTCTTC. As protein: CASSEGLAGYNEQFF.

This clonotype was picked up many times. The genes are TRBV3-1 and TRBJ2-7; 10 bases map to TRBD2. The CDR3 is 16 amino acids. J gave up 7 bases and V 0 bases, and 9 bases lay outside the gene matches. The germline gives CDR1 LGHDT, CDR2 YNNKEL (reference sequence). DNA of the CDR3: TGTGCCAGCAGCCAAGATGGCTCTAGCGGGAGTCTAGAGCAGTACTTC. Translating it yields CASSQDGSSGSLEQYF.

A few counts support this clonotype. The genes are TRBV6-2 or TRBV6-3 and TRBJ2-2; 8 bases agree with TRBD2. Trimming took 6 bases from V and 3 from J; bases not matched to a gene: 6. This CDR3 spans 15 amino acids. The germline V gene encodes CDR1 MNHEY and CDR2 SVGEGT. Here the CDR3 reads CASSQRELHTGELFF. The CDR3 DNA sequence: TGTGCCAGCAGCCAGCGGGAGTTACACACCGGGGAGCTGTTTTTT.

Relative to its sample, this clonotype is medium-sized. This chain joins TRBV20-1 and TRBJ2-5, with 7 bases identical to TRBD1. Germline loops: CDR1 DFQATT, CDR2 SNEGSKA (reference sequence). The CDR3 totals 11 residues. CDR3 loop: CSMTGQETQYF. Written as DNA, the CDR3 is TGCAGCATGACAGGGCAAGAGACCCAGTACTTC.

This clonotype occurred many times. The chain links TRBV6-2 or TRBV6-3 to TRBJ1-2, with TRBD1 identical over 9 bases. This CDR3 has 15 amino acids. Germline CDR1 reads MNHEY; CDR2 reads SVGEGT. Trimming removed 6 bases from V and 3 bases from J; junction bases left unmatched: 8. This chain's CDR3 is CASSLYRGRDYGYTF. DNA for the CDR3: TGTGCCAGCAGCTTATACAGGGGGCGAGACTATGGCTACACCTTC.

In its sample, this clonotype was seen many times. V gene TRBV5-6 combines with J gene TRBJ1-1; possibly TRBD1 for D (6 bases). Germline loops: CDR1 SGHDT, CDR2 YYEEEE. The CDR3 sequence is 13 residues long. The V end lost 3 bases, the J end lost 1 base, and 7 bases lay between the germline ends. The CDR3, as DNA: TGTGCCAGCAGCTGGACAGAGAACACTGAAGCTTTCTTT. The encoded protein is CASSWTENTEAFF.